The 7 T cell receptor beta chains reported below all come from one sample, sequenced in a study of beta chain features in type 1 diabetes. No antigen has been assigned to these receptors. Of the isolated RNA, all was reverse transcribed, and so the sequenced material was expressed TCRB transcripts. Clones were read by immunoSEQ multiplex PCR, and TCRdb kept only the in-frame ones, dropping some. Of 50,000 to 70,000 clones in the sample, approximately 52% are singletons; the top ten hold around 2.5%. Study-wide points: TCRB CDR3s from Type 1 diabetes patients were moderately but significantly shorter in all four CD4+ subsets.

The sample was Tregs from blood. These receptors were collected from a woman between 35 and 50 years old with type 1 diabetes.

This chain uses TRBV29-1 with TRBJ1-1; possibly TRBD1 for D (6 bases). Germline V gene sequence: CDR1 SQVTM, CDR2 ANQGSEA. The CDR3 contains 12 residues. Trimming left V 4 bases short and J 1 base short, with 7 bases between. The CDR3 DNA is TGCAGCGTTGTGGACAGGAACACTGAAGCTTTCTTT. It specifies CSVVDRNTEAFF.

Written as DNA, the CDR3 is TGTGCCAGCTCACCACCGGGACAGCCGAACACTGAAGCTTTCTTT. Protein: CASSPPGQPNTEAFF. The rearrangement uses TRBV18 and TRBJ1-1; TRBD1 agrees at 7 bases. The CDR3 has 15 residues. Germline V lookup: CDR1 KGHSH, CDR2 LQKENI. J was trimmed by 1 base and V by 0 bases; bases with no gene match: 2.

A word on this clone: An end of the junction differs from the germline gene, which may be a read error. The chain carries TRBV4-1 and TRBJ1-2; 8 bases are a match to TRBD1. Per the germline V gene, CDR1 is MGHRA and CDR2 is YSYEKL. This CDR3 region has 15 residues. CDR3 coding DNA: TGTGCCAGCAGCCAAGAAAGGGACAGGCCCTATGGCTACACCTTC. It translates to CASSQERDRPYGYTF.

The gene calls are TRBV7-9 and TRBJ2-7; TRBD1 matches at 7 bases. V trimming: 5 bases; J trimming: 2 bases; junction bases outside the gene matches: 18. Germline CDR1 SEHNR, CDR2 FQNEAQ (reference sequence). CDR3 size: 18 residues. In DNA form, the CDR3 reads TGTGCCAGCAGCGGGGGACAGACCAGAGCCTTCCGAGCCTACGAGCAGTACTTC. Protein: CASSGGQTRAFRAYEQYF. The variable domain in full, with the rest retrieved from reference TRBV7-9 and TRBJ2-7, is DTGVSQNPRHKITKRGQNVTFRCDPISEHNRLYWYRQTLGQGPEFLTYFQNEAQLEKSRLLSDRFSAERPKGSFSTLEIQRTEQGDSAMYLCASSGGQTRAFRAYEQYFGPGTRLTVT.

The chain couples TRBV29-1 to TRBJ2-1; D may be TRBD1 (5 bases). Germline values: CDR1 SQVTM, CDR2 ANQGSEA. CDR3 length equals 13 residues. V gave up 8 bases and J gave up 4 bases, with 15 bases separating them. The CDR3 loop is CSSSWTLYNEQFF. Written as DNA, the CDR3 is TGCAGCTCCTCCTGGACACTGTACAATGAGCAGTTCTTC.

V and J are TRBV9 and TRBJ2-7, with 7 bases matching TRBD1. Germline V gene sequence: CDR1 SGDLS, CDR2 YYNGEE. This CDR3 comprises 14 residues. The V and J ends lost 4 bases and 2 bases, in that order; junction bases with no gene match: 6. The CDR3 is CASSPGQVAYEQYF. The DNA of the CDR3 is TGTGCCAGCAGCCCAGGACAGGTTGCCTACGAGCAGTACTTC. Complete variable domain (other parts from reference TRBV9 and TRBJ2-7): DSGVTQTPKHLITATGQRVTLRCSPRSGDLSVYWYQQSLDQGLQFLIQYYNGEERAKGNILERFSAQQFPDLHSELNLSSLELGDSALYFCASSPGQVAYEQYFGPGTRLTVT.

V usage is TRBV18 and J usage is TRBJ2-1; the match to TRBD1 covers 8 bases. Germline V lookup: CDR1 KGHSH, CDR2 LQKENI. Trimming took 3 bases from V and 5 from J; bases not matched to a gene: 0. This CDR3 spans 13 amino acids. The DNA for the CDR3 is TGTGCCAGCTCACCGGGACAGGACAATGAGCAGTTCTTC. Protein product: CASSPGQDNEQFF.